A selection of T cell receptor beta chains follows, all from one sample in a study of shared clonotypes between healthy human individuals. Sequenced by immunoSEQ multiplex PCR; TCRdb stores in-frame clones only, minus some. The repertoire consists of hundreds of thousands of clones, with approximately 90% occurring once and the leading ten covering approximately 24%. Sequencing was performed on naive CD8+ T cells sorted from blood. The source of these receptors is a man aged 30 to 45 in good health. Both conserved end residues are part of each CDR3. Each record gives: V gene, clone size, J gene, D gene, CDR3 DNA, CDR3 protein. D genes are given only for firm matches. A clone size is listed for some rows: how often the clone was seen (once, few, many), or a class if it is expanded.

V: TRBV28
size: once
J: TRBJ2-7
D: NA
DNA: TGTGCCAGCAGTTATAGACACTCCTACGAGCAGTACTTC
CDR3: CASSYRHSYEQYF

V: TRBV4-1
size: NA
J: TRBJ2-7
D: TRBD2
DNA: TGCGCCAGCAGCCCTCAAGGCGGGAGGGCCACGCATAACTCCTACGAGCAGTACTTC
CDR3: CASSPQGGRATHNSYEQYF

V: TRBV29-1
size: NA
J: TRBJ2-4
D: NA
DNA: TGCAGCGTCGCAGGGGGGAAAAACATTCAGTACTTC
CDR3: CSVAGGKNIQYF

V: TRBV19
size: once
J: TRBJ2-1
D: NA
DNA: TGTGCCAGTAGTATGGCGGGGCCCAATGAGCAGTTCTTC
CDR3: CASSMAGPNEQFF

V: TRBV27
size: NA
J: TRBJ1-5
D: TRBD1
DNA: TGTGCCAGCAGTCCCATCCGTGACAGGGTTGATCAGCCCCAGCATTTT
CDR3: CASSPIRDRVDQPQHF

V: TRBV6-1
size: NA
J: TRBJ2-7
D: NA
DNA: TGTGCCAGCAGTGACGGACAGGAGCAGTACTTC
CDR3: CASSDGQEQYF

V: TRBV30
size: NA
J: TRBJ1-2
D: TRBD1
DNA: TGTGCCTGGGGTGCAGGGGGCTATGGCTACACCTTC
CDR3: CAWGAGGYGYTF

V: TRBV7-9
size: once
J: TRBJ1-3
D: NA
DNA: TGTGCCAGCAGCCCGCCGAAAAGCTCTGGAAACACCATATATTTT
CDR3: CASSPPKSSGNTIYF

V: TRBV7-2
size: once
J: TRBJ2-3
D: TRBD1
DNA: TGTGCCAGCAGCCCCGACCGGGACAGGGGGTCAGATACGCAGTATTTT
CDR3: CASSPDRDRGSDTQYF

V: TRBV9
size: NA
J: TRBJ1-3
D: NA
DNA: TGTGCCAGCAGGGCCGGGAACACCATATATTTT
CDR3: CASRAGNTIYF

V: TRBV7-9
size: NA
J: TRBJ1-1
D: NA
DNA: TGTGCCAGCAGCTCAGGTGGACAGATGAACACTGAAGCTTTCTTT
CDR3: CASSSGGQMNTEAFF

V: TRBV13
size: once
J: TRBJ1-1
D: NA
DNA: TGTGCCAGCAGCTTAAAGCTAAGAAATGAAGCTTTCTTT
CDR3: CASSLKLRNEAFF

V: TRBV27
size: NA
J: TRBJ1-2
D: TRBD1
DNA: TGTGCCAGCAGTCCAGGGGACAGAGGCTACACCTTC
CDR3: CASSPGDRGYTF

V: TRBV27
size: NA
J: TRBJ2-7
D: NA
DNA: TGTGCCAGCAGTCTGGACAGCGAGGGGGCCTACGAGCAGTACTTC
CDR3: CASSLDSEGAYEQYF

V: TRBV5-4
size: NA
J: TRBJ2-7
D: TRBD1
DNA: TGTGCCAGCAGCAAGGACAGGGGTAGCGAGCAGTACTTC
CDR3: CASSKDRGSEQYF

V: TRBV7-9
size: NA
J: TRBJ2-1
D: TRBD2
DNA: TGTGCCAGCAGCTACACACGACTAGCGGAACACAATGAGCAGTTCTTC
CDR3: CASSYTRLAEHNEQFF

V: TRBV7-3
size: NA
J: TRBJ2-1
D: NA
DNA: TGTGCCAGCAGCCAGGGCGGAGACAATGAGCAGTTCTTC
CDR3: CASSQGGDNEQFF

V: TRBV9
size: NA
J: TRBJ2-3
D: NA
DNA: TGTGCCAGCAGCGTAGGCGGGGGACACCCCACAGATACGCAGTATTTT
CDR3: CASSVGGGHPTDTQYF

V: TRBV19
size: few
J: TRBJ1-1
D: TRBD1
DNA: TGTGCCAGTAGTATCCGACAGGGCTATGAAGCTTTCTTT
CDR3: CASSIRQGYEAFF

V: TRBV6-6
size: NA
J: TRBJ2-3
D: NA
DNA: TGTGCCAGCAGTTACTCGGCGGGCCCAGATACGCAGTATTTT
CDR3: CASSYSAGPDTQYF

V: TRBV28
size: NA
J: TRBJ2-7
D: TRBD1
DNA: TGTGCCAGCAGTACTCGGACAGGGACGGGTTACGAGCAGTACTTC
CDR3: CASSTRTGTGYEQYF

V: TRBV11-2
size: NA
J: TRBJ2-2
D: TRBD1
DNA: TGTGCCAGCAGGGCAGGACAGGGGGAGGCCGGGGAGCTGTTTTTT
CDR3: CASRAGQGEAGELFF

V: TRBV11-1
size: NA
J: TRBJ2-1
D: TRBD2
DNA: TGTGCCAGCAGCTTACCTCTAGCGGGAGAGGATGAGCAGTTCTTC
CDR3: CASSLPLAGEDEQFF

V: TRBV6-6
size: NA
J: TRBJ1-2
D: TRBD1
DNA: TGTGCCAGCAGTTACTACCGGGACAGTACCCTTTATGGCTACACCTTC
CDR3: CASSYYRDSTLYGYTF

V: TRBV7-9
size: NA
J: TRBJ2-4
D: TRBD2
DNA: TGTGCCAGCAGCTTAGTGGGGACTAGCGGGATCGTGGCCAAAAACATTCAGTACTTC
CDR3: CASSLVGTSGIVAKNIQYF

V: TRBV7-2
size: NA
J: TRBJ1-4
D: TRBD1
DNA: TGTGCCAGCAGCCCGGACAGGGGGGGGGAAAAACTGTTTTTT
CDR3: CASSPDRGGEKLFF

V: TRBV9
size: NA
J: TRBJ2-4
D: NA
DNA: TGTGCCAGCAGCGACGGACAGTTGGCCAAAAACATTCAGTACTTC
CDR3: CASSDGQLAKNIQYF

V: TRBV28
size: NA
J: TRBJ2-2
D: NA
DNA: TGTGCCAGCTACCCCGAAGGCTGGGAGAAAGGTACCGGGGAGCTGTTTTTT
CDR3: CASYPEGWEKGTGELFF

V: TRBV5-6
size: NA
J: TRBJ2-7
D: NA
DNA: TGTGCCAGCAGCTTGGAGGCAGAAGACGAGCAGTACTTC
CDR3: CASSLEAEDEQYF

V: TRBV19
size: NA
J: TRBJ1-5
D: NA
DNA: TGTGCCAGTAGGAGTCGCGACAGTAGCAATCAGCCCCAGCATTTT
CDR3: CASRSRDSSNQPQHF

V: TRBV5-8
size: NA
J: TRBJ2-2
D: TRBD2
DNA: TGTGCCAGCAGCCGACTAGCGGGAGCCACCGGGGAGCTGTTTTTT
CDR3: CASSRLAGATGELFF

V: TRBV10-2
size: few
J: TRBJ2-5
D: NA
DNA: TGCGCCAGCGGGCTAGCCGGAGAGACCCAGTACTTC
CDR3: CASGLAGETQYF

V: TRBV10-2
size: NA
J: TRBJ2-7
D: NA
DNA: TGCGCCAGCAGTGATTACAGGGAAAGCTCCTACGAGCAGTACTTC
CDR3: CASSDYRESSYEQYF

V: TRBV19
size: once
J: TRBJ1-5
D: NA
DNA: TGTGCCAGTAGTACCCTCCGGGGGGAATATCAGCCCCAGCATTTT
CDR3: CASSTLRGEYQPQHF

V: TRBV10-3
size: NA
J: TRBJ2-7
D: NA
DNA: TGTGCCATCAGTGGCCGGAAGGGCGGGACAGAGGTGTTCGGTAAGGTCGGCGAGCAGTACTTC
CDR3: CAISGRKGGTEVFGKVGEQYF

V: TRBV11-2
size: NA
J: TRBJ2-1
D: NA
DNA: TGTGCCAGCAGCTTTACCCTAGGGGCTGGTTACAATGAGCAGTTCTTC
CDR3: CASSFTLGAGYNEQFF

V: TRBV28
size: NA
J: TRBJ1-5
D: NA
DNA: TGTGCCAGCAGACGGGGATTAAGCAATCAGCCCCAGCATTTT
CDR3: CASRRGLSNQPQHF

V: TRBV7-9
size: NA
J: TRBJ2-1
D: NA
DNA: TGTGCCAGCAGCTTAGCCCCTAAAGACGGTGAGCAGTTCTTC
CDR3: CASSLAPKDGEQFF

V: TRBV27
size: NA
J: TRBJ2-7
D: TRBD2
DNA: TGTGCCAGCAGTCACGGGACTAGCGGGAGGCGCGAGCAGTACTTC
CDR3: CASSHGTSGRREQYF

V: TRBV13
size: NA
J: TRBJ1-3
D: TRBD1
DNA: TGTGCCAGCAGCTTGACAGGGGGCGCATCAGGAAACACCATATATTTT
CDR3: CASSLTGGASGNTIYF